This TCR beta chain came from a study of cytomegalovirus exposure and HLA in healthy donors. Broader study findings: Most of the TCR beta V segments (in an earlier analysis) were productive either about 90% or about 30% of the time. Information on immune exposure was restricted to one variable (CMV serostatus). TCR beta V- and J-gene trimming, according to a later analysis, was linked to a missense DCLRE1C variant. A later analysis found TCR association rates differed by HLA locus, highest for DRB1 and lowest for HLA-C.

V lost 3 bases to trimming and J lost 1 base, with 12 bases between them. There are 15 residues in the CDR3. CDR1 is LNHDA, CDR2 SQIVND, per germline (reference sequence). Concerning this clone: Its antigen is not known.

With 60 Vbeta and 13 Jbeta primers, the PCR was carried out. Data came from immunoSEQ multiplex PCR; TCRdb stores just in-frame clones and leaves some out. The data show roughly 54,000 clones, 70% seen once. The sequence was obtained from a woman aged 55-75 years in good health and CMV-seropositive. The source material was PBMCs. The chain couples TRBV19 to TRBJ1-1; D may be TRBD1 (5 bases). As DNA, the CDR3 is TGTGCCAGTAGTATTTTTGGGGGGGGGAACACTGAAGCTTTCTTT. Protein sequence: CASSIFGGGNTEAFF.